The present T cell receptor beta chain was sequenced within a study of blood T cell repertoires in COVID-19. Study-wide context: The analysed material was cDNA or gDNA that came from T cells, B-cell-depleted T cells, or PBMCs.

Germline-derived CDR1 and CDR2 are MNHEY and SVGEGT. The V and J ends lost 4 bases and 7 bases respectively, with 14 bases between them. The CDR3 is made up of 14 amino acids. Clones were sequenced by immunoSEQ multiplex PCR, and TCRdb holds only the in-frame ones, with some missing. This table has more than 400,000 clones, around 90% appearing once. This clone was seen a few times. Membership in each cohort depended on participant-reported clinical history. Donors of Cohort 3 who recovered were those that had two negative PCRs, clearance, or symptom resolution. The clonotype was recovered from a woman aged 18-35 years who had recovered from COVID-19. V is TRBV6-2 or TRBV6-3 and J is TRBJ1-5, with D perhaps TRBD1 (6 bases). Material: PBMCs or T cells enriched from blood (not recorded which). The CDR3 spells CASSFGGLGQPQHF. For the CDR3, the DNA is TGTGCCAGCAGTTTTGGGGGCTTAGGGCAGCCCCAGCATTTT.